The T cell receptor (beta chain) described here comes from a study of blood T cell repertoires in COVID-19. Study context: Sources were T cells, B-cell-depleted T cells, or PBMCs; the material itself was cDNA or gDNA.

Participant-reported clinical history was the basis for cohort assignment. Libraries were prepared by immunoSEQ multiplex PCR; TCRdb keeps only in-frame clonotypes and omits some of them. The sample lists around 230,000 clones, roughly 90% occurring once. With 7 bases clipped from V and 4 bases from J, the junction kept 8 bases outside the gene matches. The V gene's germline CDR1 is MNHEY and CDR2 SMNVEV (reference sequence). This CDR3 has 14 amino acids. This sequence joins TRBV27 and TRBJ1-2; 8 bases are a match to TRBD1. Sequenced material: PBMCs or T cells enriched from blood (not recorded which). The origin of this receptor is a woman in her thirties or forties with acute COVID-19. This chain's CDR3 is CASTLTGTGYGYTF. The CDR3 DNA is TGTGCCAGCACCTTAACCGGGACAGGCTATGGCTACACCTTC.